The 18 T cell receptor beta chains below come from one sample, sequenced in a study of T-cell reconstitution after alpha-beta-depleted transplantation in children. The TCRbeta library was prepared with unique molecular identifiers. TCRdb independently ran MiXCR on the PCR reads; one entry per CDR3 protein. The table lists about 1,000,000 distinct CDR3 sequences, about 29% of them singletons, with 28% in the top ten. This material consisted of PBMCs, mostly from graft donor cells, taken 360 days after TCRalphabeta/CD19-depleted stem cell transplant. All receptors come from a boy in the first two years of life who had a stem cell transplant for SCID, so the T cells may come from the graft donor.

There are a few counts of this clonotype. The V call is TRBV5-1, the J call TRBJ1-1, with TRBD1 matching over 8 bases. Looked up from germline, CDR1 is SGHRS and CDR2 is YFSETQ. The ends lost 1 base at V and 7 bases at J; junction bases unmatched: 3. CDR3 size: 13 residues. The CDR3 sequence: CASSLMTGVEAFF. CDR3 nucleotide sequence: TGCGCCAGCAGCTTGATGACAGGGGTTGAAGCTTTCTTT.

This clonotype was found a few times. This chain uses TRBV20-1 with TRBJ2-3; no clear D gene. Trimming pared 0 bases from V and 6 bases from J, leaving 19 bases between. The germline V gene has CDR1 DFQATT and CDR2 SNEGSKA (reference sequence). This CDR3 contains 16 residues. The CDR3 nucleotides read TGCAGTGCTAGAGATCTCCTTATGGCGGCAAGGGATACGCAGTATTTT. It translates to CSARDLLMAARDTQYF.

The chain employs TRBV3-1 and TRBJ2-7; D possibly corresponds to TRBD2 (7 bases). Looked up from germline, CDR1 is LGHDT and CDR2 is YNNKEL (reference sequence). Trimming removed 0 bases from V and 0 bases from J, with 15 bases in between. The CDR3 consists of 17 residues. CDR3 amino acids: CASSQDWRGLSSYEQYF. CDR3 DNA: TGTGCCAGCAGCCAAGATTGGCGGGGGCTTAGCTCCTACGAGCAGTACTTC.

In its sample, this clonotype was seen a few times. This sequence joins TRBV12-3 or TRBV12-4 and TRBJ2-7, with unresolved D. The CDR3 runs 12 residues. V lost 3 bases, J lost 7 bases, and 10 bases lay in between. DNA for the CDR3: TGTGCCAGCAGTTTGAGTCTAGGGGAGCAGTACTTC. Translating gives CASSLSLGEQYF.

The chain uses TRBV12-3 or TRBV12-4 and TRBJ2-5; unclear D gene. There are 14 residues in the CDR3. Trimming took off 4 bases at V and 0 bases at J, with 9 bases between the two ends. The CDR3 sequence: CASSSRRNQETQYF. The CDR3 bases are TGTGCCAGCAGTTCCCGGCGGAACCAAGAGACCCAGTACTTC.

The rearrangement links TRBV24-1 to TRBJ2-2, with TRBD2 identical over 10 bases. This CDR3 comprises 15 residues. Per germline, CDR1 KGHDR and CDR2 SFDVKD. V shed 6 bases, J shed 0 bases, and the junction held 0 bases outside the gene matches. This CDR3 reads CATSLAGANTGELFF. CDR3 DNA: TGTGCCACCAGTCTAGCGGGAGCGAACACCGGGGAGCTGTTTTTT.

CDR3 loop: CASSLGVGMDTGELFF. CDR3 nucleotides: TGTGCCAGCAGCTTGGGGGTCGGGATGGACACCGGGGAGCTGTTTTTT. The chain recombines TRBV7-8 with TRBJ2-2; D possibly matches TRBD1 or TRBD2 (5 bases each). Germline assignment: CDR1 SGHVS and CDR2 FQNEAQ. Trimming cost V 3 bases and J 3 bases, with 14 bases left between them. CDR3 size: 16 residues.

This sequence joins TRBV20-1 and TRBJ2-1; D not resolved. The CDR3 extends over 11 amino acids. V lost 2 bases to trimming and J lost 7 bases, with 6 bases between them. From germline, CDR1 is DFQATT and CDR2 SNEGSKA (reference sequence). The CDR3 coding sequence is TGCAGTGCTAGATCCCTAAATGAGCAGTTCTTC. This encodes CSARSLNEQFF.

This clonotype was seen a few times. V is TRBV28 and J is TRBJ2-2, with D perhaps TRBD2 (5 bases). CDR1 is MDHEN and CDR2 is SYDVKM in the germline V gene. The CDR3 extends over 15 amino acids. Trimming removed 8 bases from V and 6 bases from J, with 19 bases in between. CDR3: CASQPPTRGSGELFF. DNA of the CDR3: TGTGCCAGCCAGCCCCCGACACGAGGGTCCGGGGAGCTGTTTTTT.

The chain joins TRBV6-1 to TRBJ1-6; perhaps TRBD1 as D (6 bases). The length of the CDR3 is 16 residues. Trimming took 6 bases from V and 4 from J, leaving 16 bases between them. The germline gives CDR1 MNHNS, CDR2 SASEGT. The CDR3 sequence is CASSQTGWGYNSPLHF. In DNA, the CDR3 is TGTGCCAGCAGCCAGACAGGATGGGGTTATAATTCACCCCTCCACTTT.

V and J are TRBV5-1 and TRBJ2-5, with 10 nucleotides matching TRBD2. V was pared by 0 bases and J by 5 bases, with 7 bases of the junction left unmatched. The CDR3 sequence is 16 residues long. Germline V lookup: CDR1 SGHRS, CDR2 YFSETQ. This CDR3 reads CASSLGASGGGETQYF. CDR3 nucleotides: TGCGCCAGCAGCTTGGGGGCTAGCGGGGGTGGTGAGACCCAGTACTTC.

The chain is built from TRBV5-6 and TRBJ2-1; 9 positions match TRBD1. The CDR3 has 15 residues. With V trimmed by 6 bases and J by 3 bases, 7 bases remained unmatched. Looked up from germline, CDR1 is SGHDT and CDR2 is YYEEEE. The CDR3 reads CASKVTGGYYNEQFF. The CDR3 DNA sequence: TGTGCCAGCAAAGTGACAGGGGGATACTACAATGAGCAGTTCTTC.

This clonotype was seen only a few times. V is TRBV3-1 and J is TRBJ2-4, with 9 bases identical to TRBD1. V lost 3 bases to trimming and J lost 9 bases; unmatched junction nucleotides: 12. The germline V gene encodes CDR1 LGHDT and CDR2 YNNKEL (reference sequence). The CDR3 is 16 residues long. The CDR3 spells CASSQDVRTGDGIQYF. The CDR3 DNA sequence: TGTGCCAGCAGCCAGGACGTGCGGACAGGGGATGGCATTCAGTACTTC.

The rearrangement joins TRBV24-1 to TRBJ1-5, with TRBD1 as a possible D gene (5 bases). CDR3 length: 12 amino acids. Germline V CDR1 and CDR2: KGHDR, SFDVKD. V lost 4 bases to trimming and J lost 8 bases, with 8 bases between them. The CDR3 DNA is TGTGCCACCAGTGACCCACAGGAGCCCCAGCATTTT. It translates to CATSDPQEPQHF.

This rearrangement joins TRBV6-1 to TRBJ1-1, with no clear D. CDR3 length: 13 amino acids. The ends were cut back, 5 bases at V and 3 bases at J, with 10 bases in the middle. The germline V gene has CDR1 MNHNS and CDR2 SASEGT. CDR3 region: CASSRLVDTEAFF. Written as DNA, the CDR3 is TGTGCCAGCAGTAGGCTCGTGGACACTGAAGCTTTCTTT.

Only a few counts were recorded for this clonotype. This chain uses TRBV27 with TRBJ2-5, with D possibly called TRBD1 or TRBD2 (5 bases each). Germline V lookup: CDR1 MNHEY, CDR2 SMNVEV (reference sequence). Trimming shortened V by 6 bases and J by 3 bases, and 8 bases separated the two germline ends. The length of the CDR3 is 12 residues. CDR3 residues: CASRLGEETQYF. The CDR3 region has the DNA TGTGCCAGCAGGCTGGGGGAAGAGACCCAGTACTTC.

This clonotype was seen only a few times. The chain uses TRBV12-3 or TRBV12-4 and TRBJ2-1, with 11 bases that match TRBD1. Germline trimming cut 7 bases from V and 2 bases from J; bases unmatched to any gene: 7. This CDR3 comprises 16 residues. CDR3 region: CASTLGQGDPYNEQFF. The CDR3 DNA reads TGTGCCAGCACCTTGGGACAGGGGGACCCCTACAATGAGCAGTTCTTC.

The chain is built from TRBV10-3 and TRBJ1-1; no clear D. This CDR3 contains 13 residues. In germline, CDR1 is ENHRY, CDR2 SYGVKD. The V and J ends lost 11 bases and 2 bases respectively, with 15 bases between them. The CDR3 DNA reads as TGTGCCTCCGATGTAGCGCCAAACACTGAAGCTTTCTTT. This sequence encodes CASDVAPNTEAFF.